Listed below are T cell receptor beta chains from one sample, sequenced in a study of T cells in localized non-small cell lung cancer. The protocol was immunoSEQ multiplex PCR, while the TCRdb copy is restricted to in-frame clones and leaves out a portion. The sample contains 45,000 to 50,000 clones, about 85% of which appear only once. Sample: PBMCs, taken before any cancer treatment. These receptors were collected from a man between 40 and 69 years old with stage II lung adenocarcinoma. Both conserved end residues are part of each CDR3. A D gene is named only where the DNA matches it firmly. For some rows the clone size is stated as once, few or many, or as a class when expanded; others skip it.

J	size	V	D	DNA	CDR3
TRBJ2-3	NA	TRBV2	NA	TGTGCCAGCAGTGTCCGAGCGCCAGGTACGCAGTATTTT	CASSVRAPGTQYF
TRBJ1-2	NA	TRBV7-9	NA	TGTGCCAGCAGCTTAGATGGCAAGAACTATGGCTACACCTTC	CASSLDGKNYGYTF
TRBJ1-5	NA	TRBV2	NA	TGTGCCAGCAGTCCTTCATATAGCAATCAGCCCCAGCATTTT	CASSPSYSNQPQHF
TRBJ1-6	NA	TRBV7-3	NA	TGTGCCAGCAGCAAAGGGGCGGAATCACCCCTCCACTTT	CASSKGAESPLHF
TRBJ2-7	NA	TRBV6-9	TRBD1	TGTGCCAGCAGTTACGGACAGGGAGACGAGCAGTACTTC	CASSYGQGDEQYF
TRBJ1-1	NA	TRBV2	NA	TGTGCCAGCAGTCCTCGACAGGAGGAAACGGGGAACACTGAAGCTTTCTTT	CASSPRQEETGNTEAFF
TRBJ1-5	NA	TRBV2	NA	TGTGCCAGCAGTGGGGGGGCCTTACAGCCCCAGCATTTT	CASSGGALQPQHF
TRBJ1-4	NA	TRBV6-9	NA	TGTGCCAGCACCCCAGAGGGCAGACGGCTGTTTTTT	CASTPEGRRLFF
TRBJ2-5	NA	TRBV5-4	TRBD1	TGTGCCAGCAGCTTGGGACAGGGAAGCCCCGAGACCCAGTACTTC	CASSLGQGSPETQYF
TRBJ1-6	NA	TRBV15	NA	TGTGCCACCAGCAAAGGGACGTCAGGAGATTCACCCCTCCACTTT	CATSKGTSGDSPLHF
TRBJ1-5	NA	TRBV2	NA	TGTGCCAGCAGTGCAACGAGGCCTTATAGCAATCAGCCCCAGCATTTT	CASSATRPYSNQPQHF
TRBJ2-1	once	TRBV5-5	TRBD1	TGTGCCAGCAGCCGGACAGGGGTTGACAATGAGCAGTTCTTC	CASSRTGVDNEQFF
TRBJ1-2	NA	TRBV5-4	NA	TGTGCCAGCAGCCGCAGATACAGGGATGATGGCTACACCTTC	CASSRRYRDDGYTF
TRBJ2-7	NA	TRBV19	NA	TGTGCCAGTAGTATAGGGAGCTCCTACGAGCAGTACTTC	CASSIGSSYEQYF
TRBJ2-1	NA	TRBV6-5	TRBD1	TGTGCCAGCAGTTACCGCCGGGACAGGGGCAATGAGCAGTTCTTC	CASSYRRDRGNEQFF
TRBJ1-1	NA	TRBV6-1	NA	TGTGCCAGCAGTGAAGTAGGTCAGATGAACACTGAAGCTTTCTTT	CASSEVGQMNTEAFF
TRBJ1-5	NA	TRBV28	TRBD1	TGTGCCAGCAGTTCAAGGGACAGGGGCCAGTCAAGCAATCAGCCCCAGCATTTT	CASSSRDRGQSSNQPQHF
TRBJ2-5	NA	TRBV4-1	TRBD2	TGCGCCAGCAGCCAGGTAAGCGGGGGCCTTCAAGAGACCCAGTACTTC	CASSQVSGGLQETQYF
TRBJ1-5	once	TRBV19	TRBD1	TGTGCCAGTAGTATGACGGGACAGGGGTACAATCAGCCCCAGCATTTT	CASSMTGQGYNQPQHF
TRBJ2-7	NA	TRBV2	NA	TGTGCCAGCAGTGAGGAGTTTCCCTACGAGCAGTACTTC	CASSEEFPYEQYF
TRBJ2-5	NA	TRBV9	NA	TGTGCCAGCAGCGTAGGAAGTCGGGAGACCCAGTACTTC	CASSVGSRETQYF
TRBJ2-5	NA	TRBV5-4	NA	TGTGCCAGCAGCTTTATTGAAGAGACCCAGTACTTC	CASSFIEETQYF
TRBJ2-1	few	TRBV7-2	NA	TGTGCCAGCAGCTTCTCCGGGACACGGATCAATGAGCAGTTCTTC	CASSFSGTRINEQFF
TRBJ1-2	once	TRBV12-2	NA	TGTGCAAGTCGCTTAGAGGCCAAAGGCAGGGGGAACTATGGCTACACCTTC	CASRLEAKGRGNYGYTF
TRBJ1-4	NA	TRBV18	NA	TGTGCCAGCTCAGCGGGACGGCTTTCAACTAATGAAAAACTGTTTTTT	CASSAGRLSTNEKLFF
TRBJ1-1	once	TRBV5-1	TRBD1	TGCGCCAGCAGCTTGCAACAGGGGGTGACTGAAGCTTTCTTT	CASSLQQGVTEAFF
TRBJ1-4	NA	TRBV29-1	NA	TGCAGCGTTGAAGATCTTCATTCTATAGGAAAACTGTTTTTT	CSVEDLHSIGKLFF
TRBJ1-4	NA	TRBV19	NA	TGTGCCAGTAAGAGGGGGACGAATGAAGAAAAACTGTTTTTT	CASKRGTNEEKLFF
TRBJ1-2	NA	TRBV27	TRBD1	TGTGCCAGCAGTCCTGGACAGGGCGTAGCTAACTATGGCTACACCTTC	CASSPGQGVANYGYTF
TRBJ2-3	NA	TRBV5-6	NA	TGTGCCAGCAGCTTGGGCAGAATCACAGATACGCAGTATTTT	CASSLGRITDTQYF
TRBJ1-1	NA	TRBV7-2	NA	TGTGCCTCGGACAGGAACACTGAAGCTTTCTTT	CASDRNTEAFF
TRBJ1-4	NA	TRBV29-1	NA	TGCAGCGCTGCCGGGAGGGAAAAACTGTTTTTT	CSAAGREKLFF
TRBJ2-3	NA	TRBV7-9	NA	TGTGCCAGCAGCCCTCGCGGGATTGGCACAGATACGCAGTATTTT	CASSPRGIGTDTQYF
TRBJ1-1	NA	TRBV2	NA	TGTGCCAGCAGTCTAACAAGAAACACTGAAGCTTTCTTT	CASSLTRNTEAFF
TRBJ1-5	NA	TRBV9	NA	TGTGCCAGCAGCGCGGACGGGGAGGGGGAGCCCCAGCATTTT	CASSADGEGEPQHF
TRBJ2-5	NA	TRBV6-5	NA	TGTGCCAGCACCCCAGGAGATTCGTACCAAGAGACCCAGTACTTC	CASTPGDSYQETQYF
TRBJ2-3	NA	TRBV7-9	TRBD1	TGTGCCAGCAGCTTAGAGGGACAGGGGGCATATACGCAGTATTTT	CASSLEGQGAYTQYF
TRBJ1-1	NA	TRBV29-1	NA	TGCAGCGCCCTGCGGCCACTGAACACTGAAGCTTTCTTT	CSALRPLNTEAFF
TRBJ1-3	NA	TRBV2	NA	TGTGCCAGCAGTGAAGCGCGGACAGTGACCTCGGGAAACACCATATATTTT	CASSEARTVTSGNTIYF
TRBJ1-2	NA	TRBV6-9	TRBD1	TGTGCCAGCACCCTCGGACAGGGGTTCCGCTATGGCTACACCTTC	CASTLGQGFRYGYTF
TRBJ1-1	NA	TRBV2	NA	TGTGCCAGCAGTGAAGCGCTTGGGGGCGGCACTGAAGCTTTCTTT	CASSEALGGGTEAFF
TRBJ1-6	NA	TRBV4-1	NA	TGCGCCAGCAGCCAAGGATTGATGGGGATAAGGGCCCCACACCTCCACTTT	CASSQGLMGIRAPHLHF
TRBJ1-6	NA	TRBV6-1	NA	TGTGCCAGCAGTGAAACCACAGGGTATAATTCACCCCTCCACTTT	CASSETTGYNSPLHF
TRBJ1-5	NA	TRBV15	NA	TGTGCCACCAGCAGGGGGGTGGGCACTAGCAATCAGCCCCAGCATTTT	CATSRGVGTSNQPQHF
TRBJ2-5	NA	TRBV27	NA	TGTGCCAGCAGTTTAAGCAGGGCCCAAGAGACCCAGTACTTC	CASSLSRAQETQYF
TRBJ1-5	NA	TRBV6-1	NA	TGTGCCAGCAGTGAGTTTGGCAGGGGACTTGACCAGCCCCAGCATTTT	CASSEFGRGLDQPQHF
TRBJ1-5	NA	TRBV2	NA	TGTGCCAGCAGCGGGGCCCGGGGGGCCGGTCAGCCCCAGCATTTT	CASSGARGAGQPQHF
TRBJ2-4	NA	TRBV5-6	NA	TGTGCCAGCAGCTTCCCCAAACTAGGGCTTCTAAACATTCAGTACTTC	CASSFPKLGLLNIQYF
TRBJ1-6	NA	TRBV11-2	NA	TGTGCCAGCAGCCCGAGGTGGGAATCACCCCTCCACTTT	CASSPRWESPLHF
TRBJ2-7	NA	TRBV7-2	TRBD2	TGTGCCAGCAGCTTTCAGAGGACTAGCGCCGGCTACGAGCAGTACTTC	CASSFQRTSAGYEQYF
TRBJ2-5	NA	TRBV6-5	NA	TGTGCCAGCAGTTATGGCTCCGGCGGAGAGACCCAGTACTTC	CASSYGSGGETQYF
TRBJ1-1	NA	TRBV30	TRBD1	TGTGCCTGGTCAGACAGGGTTCGGAACACTGAAGCTTTCTTT	CAWSDRVRNTEAFF